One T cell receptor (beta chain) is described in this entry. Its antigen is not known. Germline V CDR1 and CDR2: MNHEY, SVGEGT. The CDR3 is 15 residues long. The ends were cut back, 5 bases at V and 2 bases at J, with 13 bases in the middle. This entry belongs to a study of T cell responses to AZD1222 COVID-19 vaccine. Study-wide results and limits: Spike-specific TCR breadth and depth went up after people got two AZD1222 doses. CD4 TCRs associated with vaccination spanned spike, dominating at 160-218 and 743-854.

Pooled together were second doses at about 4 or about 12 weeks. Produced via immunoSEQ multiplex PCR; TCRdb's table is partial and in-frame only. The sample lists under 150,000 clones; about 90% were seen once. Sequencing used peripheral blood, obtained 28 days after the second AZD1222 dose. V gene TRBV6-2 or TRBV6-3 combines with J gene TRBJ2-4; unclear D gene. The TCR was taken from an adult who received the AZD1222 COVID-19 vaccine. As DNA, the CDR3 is TGTGCCAGCAGTGGAGTAACGCTATCCAAAAACATTCAGTACTTC. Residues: CASSGVTLSKNIQYF.